This entry lists 30 T cell receptor beta chains sequenced from one sample in a study of cytomegalovirus exposure and HLA in healthy donors. Primers included in the PCR were 60 Vbeta and 13 Jbeta primers. Clones were read by immunoSEQ multiplex PCR, and TCRdb kept only the in-frame ones, dropping some. This table holds approximately 140,000 clones, over 60% found once. The sequencing input was PBMCs. The source is a male donor in good health and CMV-seropositive.

A single count supports this clone. V and J are TRBV6-5 and TRBJ1-5; D call uncertain. Trimming removed 5 bases at V and 1 base at J, with 9 bases between. There are 14 residues in the CDR3. The germline CDR1 and CDR2 sequences are MNHEY and SVGAGI. The CDR3 loop is CASSLTESNQPQHF. CDR3 sequence (DNA): TGTGCCAGCAGTCTCACGGAGAGCAATCAGCCCCAGCATTTT.

This clone has just one count. The chain has TRBV9 and TRBJ2-7; 11 bases line up with TRBD2. Germline V gene sequence: CDR1 SGDLS, CDR2 YYNGEE. The CDR3 sequence is 16 residues long. V lost 4 bases to trimming and J lost 2 bases; unmatched junction nucleotides: 8. As DNA, the CDR3 is TGTGCCAGCAGCCCTAGACTAGCGGGGACCACCTACGAGCAGTACTTC. Amino acids: CASSPRLAGTTYEQYF.

The rearrangement joins TRBV2 to TRBJ1-2, with TRBD1 matching over 8 bases. CDR3 size: 13 residues. The V gene end was trimmed by 8 bases and the J gene end by 6 bases; junction bases not matched to a gene: 8. CDR1 and CDR2 from the germline V gene are SNHLY and FYNNEI. The CDR3 bases are TGTGCCAGCCCCCGGACAGGGAAGGATGGCTACACCTTC. Protein sequence: CASPRTGKDGYTF.

The chain has TRBV4-1 and TRBJ2-5, with D possibly being TRBD2 (6 bases). From germline, CDR1 is MGHRA and CDR2 YSYEKL. This CDR3 has 14 residues. The ends were cut back, 1 base at V and 0 bases at J, with 6 bases in the middle. DNA for the CDR3: TGCGCCAGCAGCCAAGGGAGGGACCAAGAGACCCAGTACTTC. Amino acid sequence: CASSQGRDQETQYF.

The V gene is TRBV6-5, the J gene TRBJ1-2; 7 bases line up with TRBD1. With 0 bases clipped from V and 8 bases from J, the junction kept 9 bases outside the gene matches. The germline V gene has CDR1 MNHEY and CDR2 SVGAGI. This CDR3 is 15 amino acids long. CDR3 residues: CASSYSIGQAGGYTF. CDR3 DNA sequence: TGTGCCAGCAGTTACTCGATAGGACAGGCCGGGGGCTACACCTTC.

V gene TRBV19 combines with J gene TRBJ1-1; 7 bases map to TRBD1. Germline lookup yields CDR1 LNHDA and CDR2 SQIVND (reference sequence). V lost 3 bases, J lost 2 bases, and 6 bases stayed unmatched. This CDR3 has 15 amino acids. CDR3 DNA sequence: TGTGCCAGTAGTATCACCGGGACAGCCAACACTGAAGCTTTCTTT. Translating it yields CASSITGTANTEAFF.

V is TRBV6-1 and J is TRBJ2-7, with 7 bases matching TRBD1. The CDR3 spans 17 residues. The germline V gene has CDR1 MNHNS and CDR2 SASEGT. The J segment lost 2 bases and the V segment lost 1 base, leaving 11 bases of the junction unmatched. CDR3 amino acids: CASSEETSGQSAYEQYF. CDR3 DNA sequence: TGTGCCAGCAGTGAAGAGACTTCGGGACAGTCAGCCTACGAGCAGTACTTC.

Comments on this clone: Within the sample, other DNA sequences also encode this same CDR3. V gene TRBV29-1 combines with J gene TRBJ1-1; D is uncertain. CDR1 is SQVTM, CDR2 ANQGSEA, per germline. Between the trimmed V and J ends, which lost 4 bases and 5 bases, there was a span of 17 bases. The CDR3 is 14 residues long. The DNA for the CDR3 is TGCAGCGTTGTTGCTTTGGAGCCCGGGACTGAAGCTTTCTTT. It specifies CSVVALEPGTEAFF.

This chain joins TRBV19 and TRBJ2-7; TRBD2 is a possible D gene (5 bases). CDR3 length: 14 residues. Germline V gene data show CDR1 as LNHDA and CDR2 as SQIVND (reference sequence). The V end was cut by 4 bases, the J end by 0 bases, with 10 bases between. The DNA for the CDR3 is TGTGCCAGTAGTACCGGACTCAGCTCCTACGAGCAGTACTTC. It codes for CASSTGLSSYEQYF.

The genes are TRBV7-2 and TRBJ2-3; tentatively, D is TRBD1 (5 bases). The CDR3 covers 14 residues. Germline V gives CDR1 SGHTA, CDR2 FQGNSA. V dropped 2 bases and J dropped 0 bases, with 6 bases sitting between them. The CDR3 bases are TGTGCCAGCAGCTTATCAGGGAGCACAGATACGCAGTATTTT. Protein product: CASSLSGSTDTQYF.

V is TRBV19 and J is TRBJ2-7, with TRBD2 as a possible D gene (6 bases). The CDR3 loop spans 19 amino acids. Germline loops: CDR1 LNHDA, CDR2 SQIVND (reference sequence). V was trimmed by 8 bases and J by 5 bases, leaving 34 bases between them. CDR3 sequence (DNA): TGTGCCAGTCAACGTGGAGGGGAGAGAACCGCTGGGGGTATTCACGAGCAGTACTTC. Translating gives CASQRGGERTAGGIHEQYF.

The chain joins TRBV28 to TRBJ2-7; 8 positions agree with TRBD2. Germline V gives CDR1 MDHEN, CDR2 SYDVKM. The CDR3 spans 15 residues. With V trimmed by 7 bases and J by 3 bases, 11 bases remained unmatched. CDR3 residues: CASNRKAGANYEQYF. The CDR3 DNA is TGTGCCAGCAACCGGAAAGCGGGGGCAAACTACGAGCAGTACTTC.

This clone was detected once. The genes are TRBV18 and TRBJ2-1; TRBD1 matches at 9 bases. Trimming at V came to 4 bases and at J to 7 bases, leaving 8 bases not matched to a gene. CDR1 and CDR2 from the germline V gene are KGHSH and LQKENI. The length of the CDR3 is 15 residues. CDR3 coding DNA: TGTGCCAGCTCACGGGGGACAGGGCTTCGGAATGAGCAGTTCTTC. This codes for CASSRGTGLRNEQFF. Using reference TRBV18 and TRBJ2-1 for the parts outside the CDR3, the full variable domain is NAGVMQNPRHLVRRRGQEARLRCSPMKGHSHVYWYRQLPEEGLKFMVYLQKENIIDESGMPKERFSAEFPKEGPSILRIQQVVRGDSAAYFCASSRGTGLRNEQFFGPGTRLTVL.

This chain joins TRBV5-5 and TRBJ1-5, with D possibly being TRBD1 (5 bases). The CDR3 is 16 amino acids. The germline V gene encodes CDR1 SGHKS and CDR2 YYEKEE (reference sequence). V was shortened by 0 bases and J by 3 bases, with 13 bases between the two germline ends. The CDR3 DNA reads TGTGCCAGCAGCTTGGTGGCCTTGACAGTCAATCAGCCCCAGCATTTT. This translates into CASSLVALTVNQPQHF.

This clone was detected a few times. The rearrangement joins TRBV6-4 to TRBJ2-5; 9 bases agree with TRBD2. Looked up from germline, CDR1 is MRHNA and CDR2 is SNTAGT. The V and J ends lost 3 bases and 2 bases, in that order; junction bases with no gene match: 4. This CDR3 spans 15 amino acids. CDR3 residues: CASSESAGGQETQYF. CDR3 DNA sequence: TGTGCCAGCAGTGAGTCTGCGGGGGGGCAAGAGACCCAGTACTTC.

The rearrangement joins TRBV2 to TRBJ1-5, with 7 bases aligning to TRBD1. V lost 3 bases, J lost 4 bases, and 3 bases stayed unmatched. Germline lookup yields CDR1 SNHLY and CDR2 FYNNEI. This CDR3 has 14 residues. This CDR3 is CASSEKQGNQPQHF. The CDR3 region has the DNA TGTGCCAGCAGTGAGAAACAGGGGAATCAGCCCCAGCATTTT.

The chain uses TRBV21-1 and TRBJ1-2. TRBV21-1 is a pseudogene. This CDR3 region has 17 residues. CDR3 DNA sequence: TGTGCCAGCAGCAAAGTTATGAAACGATGGACGGGGTATGGCTACACCTTC. As protein: CASSKVMKRWTGYGYTF.

The CDR3 DNA follows: TGTGCCAGCAGCATCGGGGGGAATCAGCCCCAGCATTTT. Translating it yields CASSIGGNQPQHF. This sequence joins TRBV7-2 and TRBJ1-5; TRBD1 is a possible D gene (5 bases). The CDR3 is 13 amino acids. The V end lost 5 bases, the J end lost 4 bases, and 9 bases lay between the germline ends. From germline, CDR1 is SGHTA and CDR2 FQGNSA.

The gene calls are TRBV27 and TRBJ2-1; D call uncertain. V lost 0 bases, J lost 6 bases, and 3 bases lay in between. Germline CDR1 reads MNHEY; CDR2 reads SMNVEV (reference sequence). CDR3 size: 12 residues. The CDR3 nucleotides are TGTGCCAGCAGTTTATCTCGCAATGAGCAGTTCTTC. Protein: CASSLSRNEQFF.

This clone was seen more than once but under ten times. CDR3 bases: TGTGCCAGTAGAGGACTAGCAGGGAACACCGGGGAGCTGTTTTTT. It translates to CASRGLAGNTGELFF. V is TRBV19 and J is TRBJ2-2; 8 bases agree with TRBD2. Germline-derived CDR1 and CDR2 are LNHDA and SQIVND (reference sequence). With V trimmed by 6 bases and J by 1 base, 4 bases remained unmatched. The CDR3 sequence is 15 residues long.

This clone occurred once. The chain joins TRBV7-3 to TRBJ2-6; D remains unclear. The CDR3 length is 13 residues. V lost 4 bases, J lost 2 bases, and 3 bases lay in between. In germline, CDR1 is SGHTA, CDR2 FQGTGA. The CDR3 here is CASSSAGANVLTF. The CDR3 DNA sequence: TGTGCCAGCAGCTCGGCTGGGGCCAACGTCCTGACTTTC.

The J gene is TRBJ2-3, the V gene TRBV9; D remains unclear. V was shortened by 2 bases and J by 0 bases, with 10 bases between the two germline ends. This CDR3 comprises 15 residues. The germline gives CDR1 SGDLS, CDR2 YYNGEE. The DNA for the CDR3 is TGTGCCAGCAGCGTTGGAGAAAAGAGCACAGATACGCAGTATTTT. Translation: CASSVGEKSTDTQYF.

In its sample, this clone was seen once. The chain recombines TRBV7-9 with TRBJ2-1; 8 nucleotides match TRBD2. CDR1 and CDR2 (germline): SEHNR, FQNEAQ (reference sequence). The V segment lost 4 bases and the J segment 2 bases; nucleotides outside the gene matches: 16. This CDR3 has 19 amino acids. In DNA form, the CDR3 reads TGTGCCAGCAGCTCGCCCCTTACTGGCGGGAGGTCTGCCTACAATGAGCAGTTCTTC. Amino acids: CASSSPLTGGRSAYNEQFF.

This clone appeared a few times. The CDR3 protein is CASTVNTEAFF. CDR3 nucleotides: TGTGCCAGCACCGTTAACACTGAAGCTTTCTTT. The genes are TRBV6-6 and TRBJ1-1; D is unresolved. Trimming cost V 7 bases and J 2 bases, with 5 bases left between them. Germline CDR1 MNHNY, CDR2 SVGAGI (reference sequence). CDR3 length: 11 residues.

This clone has just one count. The chain joins TRBV5-8 to TRBJ2-4, with 7 bases that match TRBD1. V trimming: 4 bases; J trimming: 0 bases; junction bases outside the gene matches: 7. Germline V gene data show CDR1 as SGHTS and CDR2 as YDEGEE. This CDR3 is 16 amino acids long. CDR3 sequence: CASSMGTAVAKNIQYF. The DNA for the CDR3 is TGTGCCAGCAGCATGGGGACAGCGGTAGCCAAAAACATTCAGTACTTC.

V is TRBV5-1 and J is TRBJ2-7; 7 bases are a match to TRBD1. CDR3 length: 13 amino acids. The germline V gene has CDR1 SGHRS and CDR2 YFSETQ. The J segment lost 3 bases and the V segment lost 5 bases, leaving 5 bases of the junction unmatched. CDR3 in amino acids: CASRGQGDYEQYF. The CDR3 coding sequence is TGCGCCAGCAGGGGGCAGGGGGACTACGAGCAGTACTTC.

The chain couples TRBV19 to TRBJ1-3, with TRBD1 identical over 7 bases. The CDR3 has 15 amino acids. In germline, CDR1 is LNHDA, CDR2 SQIVND (reference sequence). The V and J ends lost 4 bases and 1 base, in that order; junction bases with no gene match: 4. DNA of the CDR3: TGTGCCAGTAGTACCGCACAGGGGTCTGGAAACACCATATATTTT. It translates to CASSTAQGSGNTIYF.

About this clone itself: One end of the junction fails to match germline, which may point to a read error. The rearrangement joins TRBV5-1 to TRBJ1-2; the match to TRBD1 covers 7 bases. The CDR3 sequence is 15 residues long. Germline V gives CDR1 SGHRS, CDR2 YFSETQ. CDR3 loop: CASSLAPTGNYGYPF. CDR3 nucleotide sequence: TGCGCCAGCAGCTTGGCCCCGACAGGGAACTATGGCTACCCCTTC.

This clone was counted only a few times. J is TRBJ2-6 and V is TRBV7-9, with 8 positions matching TRBD1. The CDR3 is 16 residues long. Germline trimming cut 7 bases from V and 2 bases from J; bases unmatched to any gene: 7. The germline V gene has CDR1 SEHNR and CDR2 FQNEAQ (reference sequence). CDR3 protein: CASTRQGLAGANVLTF. The CDR3 bases are TGTGCCAGCACCCGACAGGGGCTGGCTGGGGCCAACGTCCTGACTTTC. The complete variable domain, with remaining parts taken from reference TRBV7-9 and TRBJ2-6, reads DTGVSQNPRHKITKRGQNVTFRCDPISEHNRLYWYRQTLGQGPEFLTYFQNEAQLEKSRLLSDRFSAERPKGSFSTLEIQRTEQGDSAMYLCASTRQGLAGANVLTFGAGSRLTVL.

The chain couples TRBV11-2 to TRBJ2-3; TRBD2 might be the D (6 bases). The V gene's germline CDR1 is SGHAT and CDR2 FQNNGV. V was shortened by 5 bases and J by 12 bases, with 15 bases between the two germline ends. This CDR3 spans 12 amino acids. CDR3 sequence: CASSRVLGTQYF. In nucleotides, the CDR3 is TGTGCCAGCAGCCGAGTCCTGGGGACTCAGTATTTT.